This T cell receptor beta chain was captured by sequencing in a study of CD8+CD57+ T cells in acquired aplastic anemia. Whole-study findings and limits: The number of CD8+ CDR3 sequences shared by patients and controls was approximately 28.

Concerning this clonotype itself: The target antigen is unknown.

Germline-derived CDR1 and CDR2 are SQVTM and ANQGSEA. The length of the CDR3 is 10 residues. The germline V and J ends were trimmed by 4 bases and 10 bases, with 10 bases remaining between them. Profiling that covered TCR beta VDJ and CDR3 relied on genomic DNA as its template. TCRdb reanalysed the reads using MiXCR and keeps one entry per CDR3 protein. Among 350,000 to 450,000 distinct CDR3 sequences listed, approximately 70% were seen once. The sequence was obtained from a human donor in good health, serving as a control. V is TRBV29-1 and J is TRBJ1-1; D is uncertain. The sequenced material came from sorted CD4+, CD8+, or CD8+CD57+ T cells (not recorded which) from PBMCs. The CDR3 DNA reads TGCAGCGTTGTTGGCTATCGAGCTTTCTTT. Its translation is CSVVGYRAFF.